This T cell receptor beta chain was retrieved from a study of PD-1 blockade in classical Hodgkin lymphoma. In the study overall: Patients got intravenous nivolumab 3 mg/kg every 2 weeks. The study's findings and limits: Baseline diversity in complete responders resembled that of newly diagnosed patients. Anyone who began nivolumab under 1 year after ASCT was excluded.

Comment on this clone: Antigen specificity is unknown.

The V end lost 6 bases, the J end lost 7 bases, and 16 bases lay between the germline ends. The CDR3 is 14 amino acids. Germline CDR1 reads LNHDA; CDR2 reads SQIVND (reference sequence). The repertoire was sequenced with immunoSEQ multiplex PCR; TCRdb's copy has only in-frame clones and lacks some. The table lists 7,000 or so clones, 80% of them singletons. No patient escaped relapse after autologous stem cell transplantation, and brentuximab vedotin exposure varied. By magnetic negative selection, CD4+ T cells were purified from thawed PBMCs. The V call is TRBV19, the J call TRBJ1-5, with a weak D call TRBD1 (5 bases). Material: CD4+ T cells from blood, obtained at baseline. This TCR derives from a human donor with classical Hodgkin lymphoma. CDR3 nucleotide sequence: TGTGCCAGTAGGTTCCGCAGGGACGGCCAGCCCCAGCATTTT. As protein: CASRFRRDGQPQHF.